One and the same sample provided the 24 T cell receptor beta chains below, sequenced in a study of vaccination effects on CD4 cells after COVID-19. Cells that had been cultured for approximately eleven days were the source of isolated CD4+ T cells. TCRdb keeps only in-frame clones here, not all; method: immunoSEQ multiplex PCR. The sample yields 50,000 to 70,000 clones, approximately 70% seen once. Their target antigens are unknown. This sample comprised CD4+ T cells from PBMCs cultured without peptide, obtained before COVID-19 vaccination. The receptors derive from a human donor who had a prior SARS-CoV-2 infection.

V and J are TRBV30 and TRBJ2-7; the match to TRBD1 covers 11 bases. J was trimmed by 6 bases and V by 0 bases; bases with no gene match: 7. The CDR3 is 15 residues long. The germline V gene encodes CDR1 GTSNPN and CDR2 SVGIG (reference sequence). The CDR3 here is CAWSVIGQGAREQYF. In DNA, the CDR3 is TGTGCCTGGAGTGTAATAGGACAGGGGGCACGCGAGCAGTACTTC.

The rearrangement links TRBV5-1 to TRBJ1-4; D might be TRBD1 (6 bases). Trimming shortened V by 4 bases and J by 0 bases, and 13 bases separated the two germline ends. CDR1 is SGHRS, CDR2 YFSETQ, per germline. The CDR3 consists of 16 residues. The CDR3 DNA is TGCGCCAGCAGCCCCCCGGAGGGGGCAACTAATGAAAAACTGTTTTTT. Its protein product is CASSPPEGATNEKLFF.

This clone was detected a few times. The rearrangement joins TRBV11-3 to TRBJ2-5, with 11 bases aligning to TRBD2. V shed 3 bases, J shed 11 bases, and the junction held 8 bases outside the gene matches. This CDR3 contains 14 residues. CDR1 SGHNT and CDR2 YENEEA come from the germline V gene. CDR3 sequence reads: CASSLTSGAALQYF. The CDR3 DNA reads as TGTGCCAGCAGCTTGACTAGCGGGGCCGCACTACAGTACTTC.

This clone was seen more than once but under ten times. The chain recombines TRBV5-4 with TRBJ2-1, with TRBD1 identical over 8 bases. CDR3 length: 15 amino acids. V gave up 4 bases and J gave up 7 bases; unmatched junction bases: 10. The V gene's germline CDR1 is SGHNT and CDR2 YYREEE (reference sequence). The CDR3: CASSAPGQESNEQFF. The DNA for the CDR3 is TGTGCCAGCAGCGCCCCGGGACAGGAGAGTAATGAGCAGTTCTTC.

V and J are TRBV7-3 and TRBJ2-2, with TRBD2 as a possible D gene (6 bases). CDR3 length: 16 residues. V dropped 5 bases and J dropped 4 bases, with 17 bases sitting between them. CDR1 SGHTA and CDR2 FQGTGA come from the germline V gene. The CDR3 here is CASSPDILGGTGELFF. Here the CDR3 DNA reads TGTGCCAGCAGCCCCGACATACTGGGGGGCACCGGGGAGCTGTTTTTT.

The chain combines TRBV3-1 (or the pseudogene TRBV3-2) with TRBJ1-2; 7 bases match TRBD1. The CDR3 sequence is 14 residues long. The J segment lost 10 bases and the V segment lost 2 bases, leaving 10 bases of the junction unmatched. Germline V gives CDR1 LGHDT, CDR2 YNNKEL (reference sequence). For the CDR3, the DNA is TGTGCCAGCAGCCAACACCCCGGGACAGACCTCTACACCTTC. Protein: CASSQHPGTDLYTF.

This clone was recorded only once. This chain links TRBV19 with TRBJ2-7; TRBD2 aligns across 10 bases. V shed 3 bases, J shed 1 base, and the junction held 9 bases outside the gene matches. Germline V lookup: CDR1 LNHDA, CDR2 SQIVND (reference sequence). The CDR3 consists of 17 residues. CDR3 nucleotides: TGTGCCAGTAGTATCGAGGCTAGCGGGAGTTTTTCCTACGAGCAGTACTTC. This encodes CASSIEASGSFSYEQYF.

This clone has just a few counts. V usage is TRBV7-3 and J usage is TRBJ2-3; D is unclear. Germline CDR1 and CDR2: SGHTA and FQGTGA. CDR3 size: 13 residues. V dropped 0 bases and J dropped 5 bases, with 6 bases sitting between them. The CDR3 DNA is TGTGCCAGCAGCTTAACTCTATTAGATACGCAGTATTTT. Amino acid sequence: CASSLTLLDTQYF. The whole variable domain, remainder taken from reference TRBV7-3 and TRBJ2-3, is GAGVSQTPSNKVTEKGKYVELRCDPISGHTALYWYRQSLGQGPEFLIYFQGTGAADDSGLPNDRFFAVRPEGSVSTLKIQRTERGDSAVYLCASSLTLLDTQYFGPGTRLTVL.

In this sample, this clone turned up once. This sequence joins TRBV4-3 and TRBJ2-3; 11 bases fit TRBD2. Trimming took 2 bases from V and 0 from J; bases not matched to a gene: 1. Germline lookup yields CDR1 LGHNA and CDR2 YSLEER. The CDR3 has 16 residues. The CDR3 sequence is CASSQRTSGSTDTQYF. CDR3 bases: TGCGCCAGCAGCCAACGGACTAGCGGGAGCACAGATACGCAGTATTTT.

The V call is TRBV24-1, the J call TRBJ2-1, with a tentative D call TRBD2 (5 bases). Germline loops: CDR1 KGHDR, CDR2 SFDVKD. V shed 9 bases and J shed 5 bases, with 16 bases lying between them. The CDR3 has 14 residues. The CDR3 reads CATSTGAEDNEQFF. Written as DNA, the CDR3 is TGTGCCACCTCGACTGGAGCGGAAGACAATGAGCAGTTCTTC.

The genes are TRBV15 and TRBJ1-6; the D is unclear. The CDR3 loop spans 16 amino acids. The germline V gene has CDR1 LNHNV and CDR2 YYDKDF (reference sequence). Trimming removed 0 bases at V and 6 bases at J, with 12 bases between. The CDR3 reads CATSRDGTAFNSPLHF. The CDR3 bases are TGTGCCACCAGCAGAGATGGCACAGCGTTTAATTCACCCCTCCACTTT.

In its sample, this clone was seen once. The rearrangement joins TRBV7-2 to TRBJ1-2; 8 nucleotides agree with TRBD1. CDR1 and CDR2 from the germline V gene are SGHTA and FQGNSA. J was trimmed by 10 bases and V by 5 bases; bases with no gene match: 6. The CDR3 consists of 12 residues. The CDR3 DNA sequence: TGTGCCAGCAGCCCTTGGACAGGGCCCTACACCTTC. Translation gives CASSPWTGPYTF.

This clone was seen a single time. The rearrangement links TRBV7-9 to TRBJ1-2; perhaps TRBD1 as D (6 bases). Trimming stripped 6 bases from V and 6 bases from J, with 20 bases between. The CDR3 runs to 15 residues. The germline V gene has CDR1 SEHNR and CDR2 FQNEAQ (reference sequence). The CDR3 nucleotides read TGTGCCAGCAGATCCGCTTCAGGGGTAGGGGATGGCTACACCTTC. Translation: CASRSASGVGDGYTF.

The V and J genes are TRBV7-2 and TRBJ1-2; the D is unclear. Germline V CDR1 and CDR2: SGHTA, FQGNSA. V was pared by 2 bases and J by 5 bases, with 12 bases between. The CDR3 consists of 14 residues. The CDR3 coding sequence is TGTGCCAGCAGCTTATACGCGGCGGCTTATGGCTACACCTTC. Protein product: CASSLYAAAYGYTF. The full variable domain, with the rest looked up from reference TRBV7-2 and TRBJ1-2, is GAGVSQSPSNKVTEKGKDVELRCDPISGHTALYWYRQSLGQGLEFLIYFQGNSAPDKSGLPSDRFSAERTGGSVSTLTIQRTQQEDSAVYLCASSLYAAAYGYTFGSGTRLTVV.

CDR3: CASSEWDRGTSGIQETQYF. The DNA of the CDR3 is TGTGCCAGCAGTGAGTGGGACAGAGGGACTAGCGGGATTCAAGAGACCCAGTACTTC. This chain joins TRBV6-1 and TRBJ2-5, with 13 bases matching TRBD2. The germline gives CDR1 MNHNS, CDR2 SASEGT. With V trimmed by 3 bases and J by 2 bases, 12 bases remained unmatched. There are 19 residues in the CDR3.

The chain couples TRBV4-3 to TRBJ1-2, with 7 bases identical to TRBD1. This CDR3 has 13 amino acids. Looked up from germline, CDR1 is LGHNA and CDR2 is YSLEER. Trimming took 2 bases from V and 5 from J; bases not matched to a gene: 2. CDR3 coding DNA: TGCGCCAGCAGCCAAAACAGGGGTTATGGCTACACCTTC. Translated: CASSQNRGYGYTF.

Concerning this clone itself: An end of the junction differs from the germline gene, which may be a read error. V gene TRBV7-2 combines with J gene TRBJ1-1; no clear D gene. Germline V gives CDR1 SGHTA, CDR2 FQGNSA. There are 12 residues in the CDR3. The chain's CDR3 is CASSLGGPGEKF. The CDR3 bases are TGTGCCAGCAGCTTAGGAGGGCCCGGAGAGAAATTT. The entire variable domain, with the rest obtained from reference TRBV7-2 and TRBJ1-1, is as follows: GAGVSQSPSNKVTEKGKDVELRCDPISGHTALYWYRQSLGQGLEFLIYFQGNSAPDKSGLPSDRFSAERTGGSVSTLTIQRTQQEDSAVYLCASSLGGPGEKFGQGTRLTVV.

This clone was seen just once. This chain connects TRBV6-5 to TRBJ2-5, with D possibly being TRBD2 (6 bases). This CDR3 has 14 amino acids. V shed 5 bases and J shed 2 bases, with 12 bases lying between them. In germline, CDR1 is MNHEY, CDR2 SVGAGI. This CDR3 reads CASSPRGIQETQYF. CDR3 sequence (DNA): TGTGCCAGCAGTCCCCGGGGGATTCAAGAGACCCAGTACTTC.

V gene TRBV2 combines with J gene TRBJ2-3; D unclear. There are 15 residues in the CDR3. From germline, CDR1 is SNHLY and CDR2 FYNNEI. The V and J ends lost 1 base and 2 bases respectively, with 10 bases between them. CDR3 sequence (DNA): TGTGCCAGCAGTGAAGGGAGAACAGACACAGATACGCAGTATTTT. This encodes CASSEGRTDTDTQYF.

The chain links TRBV20-1 to TRBJ2-1; 9 bases map to TRBD2. Germline assignment: CDR1 DFQATT and CDR2 SNEGSKA (reference sequence). The CDR3 runs 15 residues. V lost 5 bases and J lost 3; bases outside the gene matches: 8. In nucleotides, the CDR3 is TGCAGTGCTGGTGATAGCGGGAGCATCTACAATGAGCAGTTCTTC. Its protein product is CSAGDSGSIYNEQFF.

The gene calls are TRBV18 and TRBJ2-3; 10 nucleotides line up with TRBD2. From germline, CDR1 is KGHSH and CDR2 LQKENI. The junction had 3 bases not matched to a gene; V was cut back by 3 bases and J by 0 bases. CDR3 length: 16 residues. This CDR3 reads CASSPEGLASTDTQYF. The CDR3 region has the DNA TGTGCCAGCTCACCTGAGGGACTAGCGAGCACAGATACGCAGTATTTT.

The table lists this clone with a few counts. CDR3 amino acids: CASSSQGALDTEAFF. The CDR3 coding sequence is TGTGCCAGCAGCTCCCAGGGGGCGCTGGACACTGAAGCTTTCTTT. The V call is TRBV11-3, the J call TRBJ1-1, with 8 positions matching TRBD1. The CDR3 runs to 15 residues. The junction had 7 bases not matched to a gene; V was cut back by 4 bases and J by 3 bases. Germline CDR1 reads SGHNT; CDR2 reads YENEEA.

The V and J genes are TRBV7-3 and TRBJ2-1; 8 nucleotides align to TRBD1. This CDR3 has 17 residues. The V and J ends lost 8 bases and 1 base, in that order; junction bases with no gene match: 13. CDR1 is SGHTA and CDR2 is FQGTGA in the germline V gene. The CDR3 sequence is CASRDRIYTMSYNEQFF. The DNA for the CDR3 is TGTGCCAGCCGGGACAGGATCTACACGATGTCCTACAATGAGCAGTTCTTC.

This clone appeared a few times. The rearrangement links TRBV30 to TRBJ2-1, with unresolved D. V gave up 3 bases and J gave up 2 bases, with 17 bases separating them. Germline V gives CDR1 GTSNPN, CDR2 SVGIG (reference sequence). The CDR3 spans 16 residues. The DNA for the CDR3 is TGTGCCTGGAGACCCCTGATGGCTGGAACCTACAATGAGCAGTTCTTC. Its protein product is CAWRPLMAGTYNEQFF.